What follows are 24 T cell receptor beta chains derived from one specimen sequenced in a study of blood T cells in healthy people across ages. A second PCR, run for roughly 7 to 12 cycles, used a sample-barcoded 5' primer plus a J-beta primer mix. Each CDR3 protein gets one entry after TCRdb re-called the 5' RACE reads with MiXCR. Seen here are over a million distinct CDR3 sequences, roughly 45% observed once, and the top ten hold 18%. Material for sequencing was blood. The origin of the receptors is a woman aged 55 to 70 in good health.

This clonotype was observed a handful of times. The chain links TRBV6-5 to TRBJ2-1; D tentatively reads TRBD1 or TRBD2 (5 bases each). The CDR3 sequence is 15 residues long. Germline loops: CDR1 MNHEY, CDR2 SVGAGI. Trimming took off 6 bases at V and 2 bases at J, with 14 bases between the two ends. CDR3 in amino acids: CASRGTYGTYNEQFF. As DNA, the CDR3 is TGTGCCAGCAGAGGGACCTACGGCACCTACAATGAGCAGTTCTTC.

The chain employs TRBV21-1 and TRBJ1-1; the D call TRBD1 from the table was never checked on the DNA. TRBV21-1 is marked as a pseudogene. The CDR3 runs 14 residues. CDR3 amino acids: CASSITGMNTEAFF. CDR3 nucleotides: TGTGCCAGCAGCATTACAGGAATGAACACTGAAGCTTTCTTT.

The V gene is TRBV24-1, the J gene TRBJ2-1; 11 nucleotides agree with TRBD2. The CDR3 contains 14 residues. Germline V gene sequence: CDR1 KGHDR, CDR2 SFDVKD. Unmatched junction bases numbered 0, after V lost 4 bases and J lost 5 bases. The CDR3 here is CATSEGLADNEQFF. The CDR3 coding sequence is TGTGCCACCAGTGAGGGACTAGCGGACAATGAGCAGTTCTTC.

This clonotype was counted a single time. The CDR3 DNA reads TGTGCCAGCAGCTTAATACCAGCGGGGTATCAAGAGACCCAGTACTTC. Translated: CASSLIPAGYQETQYF. The chain couples TRBV11-2 to TRBJ2-5; 7 bases line up with TRBD2. Germline CDR1 reads SGHAT; CDR2 reads FQNNGV. The length of the CDR3 is 16 residues. The ends lost 2 bases at V and 2 bases at J; junction bases unmatched: 8. The variable domain in full, completed from reference TRBV11-2 and TRBJ2-5, reads EAGVAQSPRYKIIEKRQSVAFWCNPISGHATLYWYQQILGQGPKLLIQFQNNGVVDDSQLPKDRFSAERLKGVDSTLKIQPAKLEDSAVYLCASSLIPAGYQETQYFGPGTRLLVL.

Regarding this clonotype: This sequence may be a read error, since a much larger clone differs from it by one base. The rearrangement joins TRBV20-1 to TRBJ2-1; 8 positions match TRBD2. The DNA end is a closer match to TRBJ2-7, so the J assignment may be wrong. The length of the CDR3 is 14 residues. Per germline, CDR1 DFQATT and CDR2 SNEGSKA (reference sequence). The CDR3 loop is CSAQRLASYNEQYF. For the CDR3, the DNA is TGCAGTGCTCAACGACTAGCGTCCTACAATGAGCAGTACTTC.

This clonotype showed up just once. The V call is TRBV12-3 or TRBV12-4, the J call TRBJ2-2; 9 bases line up with TRBD2. V dropped 6 bases and J dropped 6; count of bases not matched to a gene: 5. CDR3 length: 14 residues. The CDR3 sequence: CASRNSGSPGELFF. The CDR3 DNA follows: TGTGCCAGCAGGAATAGCGGGAGCCCCGGGGAGCTGTTTTTT.

In this sample, this clonotype turned up many times. The chain carries TRBV29-1 and TRBJ2-7; 9 bases fit TRBD1. CDR1 and CDR2 from the germline V gene are SQVTM and ANQGSEA. V trimming: 5 bases; J trimming: 4 bases; junction bases outside the gene matches: 3. The length of the CDR3 is 12 residues. The chain's CDR3 is CSVRTGVYEQYF. In DNA form, the CDR3 reads TGCAGCGTTAGGACAGGGGTGTACGAGCAGTACTTC.

This CDR3 reads CSARDPRFGYTF. In DNA, the CDR3 is TGCAGTGCTAGAGATCCAAGGTTTGGCTACACCTTC. The chain couples TRBV20-1 to TRBJ1-2; D unresolved. Germline CDR1 and CDR2: DFQATT and SNEGSKA (reference sequence). This CDR3 is built from 12 residues. Between the trimmed V and J ends, which lost 0 bases and 7 bases, there was a span of 9 bases.

The chain has TRBV5-1 and TRBJ2-3, with 8 nucleotides matching TRBD1. The CDR3 has 14 residues. CDR1 is SGHRS, CDR2 YFSETQ, per germline. Trimming took 3 bases from V and 5 from J; bases not matched to a gene: 5. CDR3 bases: TGCGCCAGCAGCTCTGGACAGGGAGGAGATACGCAGTATTTT. This sequence encodes CASSSGQGGDTQYF.

This chain links TRBV28 with TRBJ2-7; D is possibly TRBD1 or TRBD2 (6 bases each). CDR3 length: 14 residues. V lost 6 bases and J 0 bases, leaving 12 bases between the germline ends. Per the germline V gene, CDR1 is MDHEN and CDR2 is SYDVKM. The CDR3 region has the DNA TGTGCCAGCAGGAGGAGGGGGATCTCCTACGAGCAGTACTTC. Translating gives CASRRRGISYEQYF.

The gene calls are TRBV28 and TRBJ2-7; 7 bases match TRBD2. The length of the CDR3 is 15 residues. CDR1 and CDR2 from the germline V gene are MDHEN and SYDVKM. V shed 1 base, J shed 4 bases, and the junction held 7 bases outside the gene matches. The CDR3 region has the DNA TGTGCCAGCAGTTTATTTTCGGGGGGAAATTACGAGCAGTACTTC. Translation: CASSLFSGGNYEQYF.

In the case of this clonotype: The junction departs from germline at one end; a sequencing error may be responsible. The rearrangement links TRBV3-1 to TRBJ1-6, with D unresolved. The CDR3 runs to 14 residues. The germline V gene has CDR1 LGHDT and CDR2 YNNKEL (reference sequence). The CDR3 sequence is CASSGSSHNSPLHF. The CDR3 DNA is TGTGCCAGCAGCGGGAGCTCCCATAATTCACCCCTCCACTTT.

The sample holds a few counts of this clonotype. The chain recombines TRBV9 with TRBJ2-7; perhaps TRBD2 as D (6 bases). Germline-derived CDR1 and CDR2 are SGDLS and YYNGEE. V was pared by 4 bases and J by 0 bases, with 14 bases between. The CDR3 spans 15 residues. CDR3 DNA sequence: TGTGCCAGCAGCCCCGTTGGGGGGAGCTCCTACGAGCAGTACTTC. Translation gives CASSPVGGSSYEQYF.

This clonotype showed up just a few times. CDR3 protein: CASSPDRGGSDEQYF. Written as DNA, the CDR3 is TGTGCCAGCAGCCCCGACAGGGGCGGTAGCGACGAGCAGTACTTC. This chain joins TRBV9 and TRBJ2-7, with 8 bases matching TRBD1. The ends lost 4 bases at V and 5 bases at J; junction bases unmatched: 11. This CDR3 has 15 amino acids. Germline-derived CDR1 and CDR2 are SGDLS and YYNGEE.

V usage is TRBV15 and J usage is TRBJ2-5, with D perhaps TRBD1 or TRBD2 (7 bases each). Germline assignment: CDR1 LNHNV and CDR2 YYDKDF (reference sequence). The CDR3 has 15 residues. V was cut by 0 bases and J by 5 bases, with 13 bases left in between. Written as DNA, the CDR3 is TGTGCCACCAGCAGAGATAGACAGGGAGGGGAGACCCAGTACTTC. Protein product: CATSRDRQGGETQYF. Full variable domain (remainder filled in from reference TRBV15 and TRBJ2-5): DAMVIQNPRYQVTQFGKPVTLSCSQTLNHNVMYWYQQKSSQAPKLLFHYYDKDFNNEADTPDNFQSRRPNTSFCFLDIRSPGLGDTAMYLCATSRDRQGGETQYFGPGTRLLVL.

The rearrangement uses TRBV20-1 and TRBJ2-7; the match to TRBD1 covers 11 bases. The CDR3 length is 14 residues. Germline values: CDR1 DFQATT, CDR2 SNEGSKA (reference sequence). Trimming removed 5 bases from V and 4 bases from J; junction bases left unmatched: 7. This CDR3 reads CSAARGTGGYEQYF. DNA of the CDR3: TGCAGTGCTGCCCGCGGGACAGGGGGTTACGAGCAGTACTTC.

With regard to this clonotype: An end of the junction differs from the germline gene, which may be a read error. The chain joins TRBV28 to TRBJ2-1; 12 nucleotides agree with TRBD2. Germline CDR1 MDHEN, CDR2 SYDVKM. This CDR3 is built from 18 residues. The CDR3 protein is CAGSLGLAGGPSYNEQFF. The DNA of the CDR3 is TGTGCCGGCAGTTTAGGTCTAGCGGGAGGGCCCTCCTACAATGAGCAGTTCTTC.

This clonotype was detected only a few times. The chain recombines TRBV6-5 with TRBJ2-6, with D hard to call. CDR3 length equals 13 residues. CDR1 is MNHEY and CDR2 is SVGAGI in the germline V gene. The V gene lost 6 bases and the J gene lost 3 bases, with 6 bases spanning the gap. CDR3 DNA sequence: TGTGCCAGCAGGAAAGGTGGGGCCAACGTCCTGACTTTC. Protein product: CASRKGGANVLTF.

CDR3 DNA sequence: TGTGCCAGCAGCTCGTCGGGACACCCTAACTATGGCTACACCTTC. Its translation: CASSSSGHPNYGYTF. This chain connects TRBV9 to TRBJ1-2, with a possible D match to TRBD1 (6 bases). The CDR3 is 15 amino acids. Trimming took off 4 bases at V and 0 bases at J, with 13 bases between the two ends. Germline V lookup: CDR1 SGDLS, CDR2 YYNGEE.

Concerning this clonotype: A much larger clone lies a single base off, so this may be a read error. The rearrangement joins TRBV29-1 to TRBJ2-1; a possible D gene is TRBD2 (5 bases). TRBJ2-7 explains the end of the DNA better; the J call may be wrong. Germline CDR1 and CDR2: SQVTM and ANQGSEA. The CDR3 totals 12 residues. The CDR3 region has the DNA TGCAGCGTTGCAGAGGGCCCGGGTGAGCAGTACTTC. Protein product: CSVAEGPGEQYF.

V and J are TRBV7-2 and TRBJ1-1, with D hard to call. With 5 bases removed from V and 1 base from J, the gap between germline ends came to 8 bases. Germline V gives CDR1 SGHTA, CDR2 FQGNSA. The CDR3 runs to 13 residues. The CDR3 sequence: CASSVKRNTEAFF. CDR3 sequence (DNA): TGTGCCAGCAGCGTAAAGCGGAACACTGAAGCTTTCTTT.

There are a few counts of this clonotype. The V and J genes are TRBV12-3 or TRBV12-4 and TRBJ1-4; 7 bases are a match to TRBD1. The CDR3 runs to 16 residues. The trim removed 1 base at V and 7 bases at J, leaving 9 bases unmatched. This CDR3 reads CASSLDGRGYGEKLFF. The CDR3 nucleotides read TGTGCCAGCAGTTTAGATGGCAGGGGGTACGGTGAAAAACTGTTTTTT.

This clonotype was picked up a small number of times. This rearrangement joins TRBV14 to TRBJ2-1; D may be TRBD2 (5 bases). V was shortened by 0 bases and J by 9 bases, with 9 bases between the two germline ends. The CDR3 consists of 13 residues. Per the germline V gene, CDR1 is SGHDN and CDR2 is FVKESK. The CDR3 spells CASSQERVSEQFF. For the CDR3, the DNA is TGTGCCAGCAGCCAAGAGCGGGTGTCTGAGCAGTTCTTC. The variable domain in full, completed from reference TRBV14 and TRBJ2-1, reads EAGVTQFPSHSVIEKGQTVTLRCDPISGHDNLYWYRRVMGKEIKFLLHFVKESKQDESGMPNNRFLAERTGGTYSTLKVQPAELEDSGVYFCASSQERVSEQFFGPGTRLTVL.

This clonotype was detected only once. This chain connects TRBV2 to TRBJ2-1; TRBD2 agrees at 8 bases. The last part of the DNA fits TRBJ2-7 better; the J call may be wrong. The CDR3 totals 17 residues. Per germline, CDR1 SNHLY and CDR2 FYNNEI. The DNA for the CDR3 is TGTGCCAGCAGTGGCGGGCTTAGCGGGACCTACTACAATGAGCAGTACTTC. Translated: CASSGGLSGTYYNEQYF.